Each of the 21 T cell receptor beta chains below was sequenced from the same sample in a study of CD8 T cells in ankylosing spondylitis. TCRdb reprocessed the 5' RACE reads with MiXCR, giving one entry per CDR3 protein. The sample lists some 220,000 distinct CDR3 sequences, approximately 7.3% occurring once. Findings and caveats of the study: Several highly homologous variants made up a TCR beta motif, and this motif appeared characteristic of ankylosing spondylitis blood.

Their antigens are not known. The sample was blood, either unsorted or a sorted T cell fraction (not recorded which). These receptors were collected from a male donor with ankylosing spondylitis.

This clonotype was picked up a small number of times. CDR3 sequence: CATRESIRDTQYF. In DNA form, the CDR3 reads TGTGCCACTCGAGAGTCAATCCGAGATACGCAGTATTTT. The chain joins TRBV24-1 to TRBJ2-3; D is unclear. Germline V gives CDR1 KGHDR, CDR2 SFDVKD. There are 13 residues in the CDR3. Trimming stripped 10 bases from V and 5 bases from J, with 15 bases between.

This clonotype was detected many times. The CDR3 sequence is CASSVGEEQETQYF. The CDR3 DNA follows: TGTGCCAGCAGCGTAGGGGAAGAGCAAGAGACCCAGTACTTC. The V gene is TRBV9, the J gene TRBJ2-5; D uncertain. The CDR3 runs 14 residues. V was clipped by 0 bases and J by 2 bases, with 8 bases between them. Germline V gene data show CDR1 as SGDLS and CDR2 as YYNGEE. The variable domain in full, completed from reference TRBV9 and TRBJ2-5, reads DSGVTQTPKHLITATGQRVTLRCSPRSGDLSVYWYQQSLDQGLQFLIQYYNGEERAKGNILERFSAQQFPDLHSELNLSSLELGDSALYFCASSVGEEQETQYFGPGTRLLVL.

Ten or more counts support this clonotype. This chain joins TRBV27 and TRBJ2-7; perhaps D is TRBD1 or TRBD2 (5 bases each). CDR3 length: 13 amino acids. Per the germline V gene, CDR1 is MNHEY and CDR2 is SMNVEV (reference sequence). Trimming took off 3 bases at V and 9 bases at J, with 15 bases between the two ends. The CDR3 reads CASSFPGALGQYF. Here the CDR3 DNA reads TGTGCCAGCAGTTTTCCCGGGGCCCTGGGGCAGTACTTC.

This clonotype was detected many times. The rearrangement joins TRBV7-9 to TRBJ2-7; weak D call: TRBD2 (6 bases). In germline, CDR1 is SEHNR, CDR2 FQNEAQ (reference sequence). The CDR3 is 14 residues long. With 5 bases removed from V and 6 bases from J, the gap between germline ends came to 17 bases. The CDR3 sequence is CASSPNLASSEQYF. The CDR3, as DNA: TGTGCCAGCAGCCCGAACCTAGCGAGCTCCGAGCAGTACTTC.

There are a few counts of this clonotype. CDR3 loop: CASSLGEGTGSETQYF. The CDR3 region has the DNA TGTGCCAGCAGCCTGGGTGAGGGGACAGGGAGCGAGACCCAGTACTTC. V and J are TRBV7-3 and TRBJ2-5; 9 nucleotides align to TRBD1. V was clipped by 5 bases and J by 5 bases; unmatched bases: 12. Germline V gene data show CDR1 as SGHTA and CDR2 as FQGTGA. The CDR3 is made up of 16 amino acids. Filled out from reference TRBV7-3 and TRBJ2-5, the complete variable domain reads GAGVSQTPSNKVTEKGKYVELRCDPISGHTALYWYRQSLGQGPEFLIYFQGTGAADDSGLPNDRFFAVRPEGSVSTLKIQRTERGDSAVYLCASSLGEGTGSETQYFGPGTRLLVL.

To note about this clonotype: A read error is possible here, since a much larger clone lies one base away. The J gene is TRBJ2-2, the V gene TRBV2; a possible D gene is TRBD1 (5 bases). V was shortened by 5 bases and J by 7 bases, with 11 bases between the two germline ends. The CDR3 consists of 13 residues. Per the germline V gene, CDR1 is SNHLY and CDR2 is FYNNEI. CDR3 DNA: TGTGCCAGCAGTTTGACAGTGATCGGGGAGCTGTTTTTT. Translation gives CASSLTVIGELFF. Variable domain in full (rest from reference TRBV2 and TRBJ2-2): EPEVTQTPSHQVTQMGQEVILRCVPISNHLYFYWYRQILGQKVEFLVSFYNNEISEKSEIFDDQFSVERPDGSNFTLKIRSTKLEDSAMYFCASSLTVIGELFFGEGSRLTVL.

This clonotype was seen many times. DNA for the CDR3: TGTGCCAGCAGCTTAGGACAGGGCATGGGCAATCAGCCCCAGCATTTT. Translation: CASSLGQGMGNQPQHF. This sequence joins TRBV7-9 and TRBJ1-5; TRBD1 matches 7 bases. Per germline, CDR1 SEHNR and CDR2 FQNEAQ (reference sequence). V was pared by 1 base and J by 2 bases, with 5 bases of the junction left unmatched. The CDR3 spans 16 residues.

This clonotype was detected many times. This chain links TRBV27 with TRBJ1-6, with TRBD1 as a possible D gene (6 bases). V lost 4 bases and J lost 7, with 14 bases in between. There are 15 residues in the CDR3. The germline V gene has CDR1 MNHEY and CDR2 SMNVEV (reference sequence). The CDR3 region is CASSYSGDENSPLHF. CDR3 DNA sequence: TGTGCCAGCAGTTACTCAGGGGATGAGAATTCACCCCTCCACTTT.

At least ten counts were recorded for this clonotype. The rearrangement links TRBV5-6 to TRBJ2-5; D unresolved. The CDR3 is 14 amino acids. The germline CDR1 and CDR2 sequences are SGHDT and YYEEEE. The ends were cut back, 1 base at V and 5 bases at J, with 12 bases in the middle. The CDR3 loop reads CASSLSAGKETQYF. Written as DNA, the CDR3 is TGTGCCAGCAGCTTGAGCGCAGGAAAGGAGACCCAGTACTTC.

In this sample, this clonotype turned up many times. The CDR3 nucleotides read TGTGCCAGCTCACCATCAACAGGGTTCCCCTACGAGCAGTACTTC. Its translation: CASSPSTGFPYEQYF. The rearrangement joins TRBV18 to TRBJ2-7; TRBD1 might be the D (6 bases). V was pared by 2 bases and J by 2 bases, with 13 bases between. The CDR3 extends over 15 amino acids. The germline V gene encodes CDR1 KGHSH and CDR2 LQKENI. The whole variable domain, remainder taken from reference TRBV18 and TRBJ2-7, is NAGVMQNPRHLVRRRGQEARLRCSPMKGHSHVYWYRQLPEEGLKFMVYLQKENIIDESGMPKERFSAEFPKEGPSILRIQQVVRGDSAAYFCASSPSTGFPYEQYFGPGTRLTVT.

This clonotype has at least ten counts. The gene calls are TRBV7-9 and TRBJ2-2; D is undetermined. Germline-derived CDR1 and CDR2 are SEHNR and FQNEAQ (reference sequence). The CDR3 consists of 16 residues. The V and J ends lost 5 bases and 0 bases respectively, with 13 bases between them. The CDR3 loop reads CASSPRRSANTGELFF. Written as DNA, the CDR3 is TGTGCCAGCAGCCCCCGACGGAGCGCGAACACCGGGGAGCTGTTTTTT.

This chain connects TRBV20-1 to TRBJ2-5; D remains unclear. The CDR3 is 9 amino acids. Germline V gene data show CDR1 as DFQATT and CDR2 as SNEGSKA (reference sequence). V dropped 6 bases and J dropped 10 bases, with 9 bases sitting between them. CDR3 nucleotide sequence: TGCAGTGCGTCATCCGACCAGTACTTC. The encoded protein is CSASSDQYF.

CDR3 sequence: CASSTRGQSPGNEQFF. The CDR3 bases are TGTGCCAGCAGCACCAGAGGACAGAGCCCTGGCAATGAGCAGTTCTTC. V is TRBV9 and J is TRBJ2-1, with a tentative D call TRBD1 (6 bases). The CDR3 is 16 residues long. The germline CDR1 and CDR2 sequences are SGDLS and YYNGEE. Trimming removed 4 bases at V and 6 bases at J, with 20 bases between.

This clonotype was counted ten times or more. This sequence joins TRBV20-1 and TRBJ1-4, with D unclear. Germline CDR1 is DFQATT and CDR2 is SNEGSKA (reference sequence). V was shortened by 3 bases and J by 8 bases, with 16 bases between the two germline ends. The CDR3 consists of 14 residues. The CDR3 sequence is CSASSTQREEKLFF. The CDR3 DNA sequence: TGCAGTGCTAGTTCGACCCAAAGGGAGGAAAAACTGTTTTTT.

This clonotype showed up just a few times. The rearrangement links TRBV6-2 or TRBV6-3 to TRBJ2-1, with D possibly TRBD2 on 7 matching bases. V was trimmed by 4 bases and J by 9 bases, leaving 16 bases between them. This CDR3 is built from 14 residues. Germline loops: CDR1 MNHEY, CDR2 SVGEGT. CDR3 in DNA: TGTGCCAGCAGTTTTACAACGGGGGGCGGTGAGCAGTTCTTC. Translating it yields CASSFTTGGGEQFF.

A few counts support this clonotype. V and J are TRBV29-1 and TRBJ2-1; 8 bases are shared with TRBD1. Losses at the gene ends were 6 bases for V and 6 bases for J; bases not matched to a gene: 7. CDR1 and CDR2 from the germline V gene are SQVTM and ANQGSEA. This CDR3 is built from 13 residues. The CDR3 loop is CSVHSGGLNEQFF. The CDR3 DNA sequence: TGCAGCGTCCATTCAGGGGGCCTCAATGAGCAGTTCTTC.

The CDR3 sequence: CARNEGSTEAFF. CDR3 nucleotide sequence: TGTGCCCGAAACGAAGGGTCCACTGAAGCTTTCTTT. The chain links TRBV30 to TRBJ1-1; D unresolved. This CDR3 has 12 residues. CDR1 is GTSNPN and CDR2 is SVGIG in the germline V gene (reference sequence). V lost 8 bases, J lost 4 bases, and 14 bases lay in between.

This chain uses TRBV11-2 with TRBJ2-1; possibly TRBD1 or TRBD2 for D (5 bases each). V gave up 5 bases and J gave up 7 bases, with 15 bases separating them. Germline V gives CDR1 SGHAT, CDR2 FQNNGV. The CDR3 sequence is 14 residues long. For the CDR3, the DNA is TGTGCCAGCAGCCCGCTCGGGACCCCTAATGAGCAGTTCTTC. Its translation: CASSPLGTPNEQFF. Supplemented by reference TRBV11-2 and TRBJ2-1, the full variable domain reads EAGVAQSPRYKIIEKRQSVAFWCNPISGHATLYWYQQILGQGPKLLIQFQNNGVVDDSQLPKDRFSAERLKGVDSTLKIQPAKLEDSAVYLCASSPLGTPNEQFFGPGTRLTVL.

This clonotype was recorded many times. The chain links TRBV20-1 to TRBJ2-3, with 10 bases fitting TRBD2. The CDR3 runs 13 residues. Germline lookup yields CDR1 DFQATT and CDR2 SNEGSKA (reference sequence). Trimming took 2 bases from V and 5 from J; bases not matched to a gene: 1. Here the CDR3 reads CSARLAGEDTQYF. The DNA of the CDR3 is TGCAGTGCTAGACTAGCGGGAGAAGATACGCAGTATTTT.

This clonotype was counted at least ten times. This rearrangement joins TRBV6-8 to TRBJ1-5; no clear D gene. The CDR3 spans 15 residues. V lost 6 bases and J lost 0, with 12 bases in between. Germline assignment: CDR1 MNHGY and CDR2 SAAAGT. Here the CDR3 reads CASSHQAFSNQPQHF. The CDR3 DNA is TGTGCCAGCAGCCATCAGGCTTTTAGCAATCAGCCCCAGCATTTT.

The genes are TRBV27 and TRBJ1-6; maybe TRBD1 (6 bases). The V end was cut by 7 bases, the J end by 9 bases, with 25 bases between. The CDR3 runs to 17 residues. Germline V gene lookup returns CDR1 MNHEY and CDR2 SMNVEV (reference sequence). CDR3 nucleotide sequence: TGTGCCAGCAAAGGCGGGCGCCTTAATCCCAGGGGTTCACCCCTCCACTTT. It codes for CASKGGRLNPRGSPLHF.